The 8 T cell receptor beta chains below all came from one sample that was sequenced in a study of blood T cell repertoires in COVID-19 (dated by TCRdb to about 2020). The protocol used for the library was the immunoSEQ multiplex PCR assay. TCRdb took this table from immuneACCESS and kept in-frame rearrangements with V and J called. Such tables lack part of the clones; where checked against another copy, unresolved V genes explain under half of the gap, and the rest is unexplained. Counted in this sample were fewer than 90,000 clones; 75% to 80% of them appeared once. The ten largest make up approximately 6.3% of the sample. The sample taken for sequencing was peripheral blood. The receptors were gathered from a man in his 70s with COVID-19, enrolled during active disease.

This clone has just one count. CDR3 in amino acids: CAISGAPGLGTDTQYF. The CDR3 DNA reads TGTGCCATCAGTGGTGCCCCCGGACTAGGCACAGATACGCAGTATTTT. This chain joins TRBV10-3 and TRBJ2-3, with 7 bases identical to TRBD2. Trimming at V came to 4 bases and at J to 1 base, leaving 8 bases not matched to a gene. The length of the CDR3 is 16 residues. CDR1 and CDR2 (germline): ENHRY, SYGVKD.

This rearrangement joins TRBV6-6 to TRBJ1-1, with D hard to call. This CDR3 is 12 amino acids long. From germline, CDR1 is MNHNY and CDR2 SVGAGI (reference sequence). Deletions cut 7 bases from V and 7 bases from J, with 13 bases between. CDR3 amino acids: CASTTGSSEAFF. The CDR3 region has the DNA TGTGCCAGCACAACGGGTAGTAGTGAAGCTTTCTTT.

This clone occurred a few times. The chain uses TRBV5-6 and TRBJ1-1, with D maybe TRBD1 (5 bases). The CDR3 extends over 18 amino acids. V lost 1 base and J 0 bases, leaving 19 bases between the germline ends. CDR1 and CDR2 from the germline V gene are SGHDT and YYEEEE. The CDR3: CASSLYSITGIMNTEAFF. In DNA form, the CDR3 reads TGTGCCAGCAGCTTGTATTCTATCACAGGAATCATGAACACTGAAGCTTTCTTT.

This sequence joins TRBV7-9 and TRBJ2-7; 7 bases align to TRBD2. The CDR3 spans 15 residues. Germline V gene lookup returns CDR1 SEHNR and CDR2 FQNEAQ (reference sequence). Germline trimming cut 7 bases from V and 4 bases from J; bases unmatched to any gene: 13. This CDR3 reads CASMPQGLNNYEQYF. The DNA for the CDR3 is TGTGCCAGCATGCCCCAGGGACTAAACAATTACGAGCAGTACTTC.

CDR3 sequence reads: CASSPAPQGAGFRGRGYGYTF. The DNA of the CDR3 is TGTGCCAGCAGTCCCGCACCGCAGGGGGCTGGATTCAGGGGAAGAGGCTATGGCTACACCTTC. The chain carries TRBV7-6 and TRBJ1-2, with TRBD1 matching 8 bases. The V gene's germline CDR1 is SGHVS and CDR2 FNYEAQ. V was clipped by 6 bases and J by 4 bases; unmatched bases: 28. CDR3 size: 21 residues.

The rearrangement uses TRBV9 and TRBJ2-5, with TRBD1 matching over 10 bases. V gave up 4 bases and J gave up 4 bases; unmatched junction bases: 7. The CDR3 consists of 15 residues. The germline V gene has CDR1 SGDLS and CDR2 YYNGEE. The CDR3 DNA follows: TGTGCCAGCAGCTTAGGACAGGGGGGGTCAGAGACCCAGTACTTC. Translating gives CASSLGQGGSETQYF.

The chain combines TRBV7-8 with TRBJ2-5; TRBD1 matches 12 bases. The germline CDR1 and CDR2 sequences are SGHVS and FQNEAQ. This CDR3 comprises 15 residues. With 5 bases clipped from V and 5 bases from J, the junction kept 6 bases outside the gene matches. DNA of the CDR3: TGTGCCAGCAGCATCCGGGACAGGGGGCTGGAGACCCAGTACTTC. Translating gives CASSIRDRGLETQYF.

The chain joins TRBV6-1 to TRBJ2-3, with D tentatively TRBD2 (5 bases). V dropped 0 bases and J dropped 4 bases, with 11 bases sitting between them. The CDR3 is made up of 15 amino acids. Germline values: CDR1 MNHNS, CDR2 SASEGT. The CDR3 region is CASSEAVSEADTQYF. The DNA of the CDR3 is TGTGCCAGCAGTGAAGCGGTTAGCGAGGCAGATACGCAGTATTTT.